This entry features one T cell receptor (beta chain) sequence. V gave up 4 bases and J gave up 11 bases, with 12 bases separating them. The CDR3 length is 12 residues. Per the germline V gene, CDR1 is SEHNR and CDR2 is FQNEAQ (reference sequence). This sample was included in a study of blood T cell repertoires in COVID-19. Study details: PBMCs, B-cell-depleted T cells, or T cells were the source of the cDNA or gDNA that made up the material.

Authors' methods: By means of reference gene primer amplification, nucleated cell counts were estimated. Using immunoSEQ multiplex PCR, the repertoire was profiled, and TCRdb retains in-frame clones only, with some absent. V and J calls and clone size come straight from that table; D and trimming were deduced from the DNA. The sample holds around 260,000 clones, less than 90% seen once. The rearrangement links TRBV7-9 to TRBJ1-5; D gene ambiguous. What was sequenced was peripheral blood. This receptor was taken from a man in his thirties or forties with active or convalescent COVID-19. The chain's CDR3 is CASSSGSGTQHF. As DNA, the CDR3 is TGTGCCAGCAGCTCAGGCTCGGGGACCCAGCATTTT.